The clone carrying this T cell receptor beta chain was picked up one time. The data belong to a study of T cells in localized non-small cell lung cancer. Germline V lookup: CDR1 MNHNS, CDR2 SASEGT. With 3 bases clipped from V and 1 base from J, the junction kept 4 bases outside the gene matches. There are 16 residues in the CDR3. Profiling relied on immunoSEQ multiplex PCR, and the TCRdb table lists in-frame clones only, not all of them. The sample has around 96,000 clones; approximately 91% are singletons. The chain combines TRBV6-1 with TRBJ2-3, with 10 bases matching TRBD1. Sequenced here: PBMCs, sampled before any cancer treatment. This receptor was identified in a woman aged 35-75 years with stage II squamous cell lung carcinoma. In nucleotides, the CDR3 is TGTGCCAGCAGTGAGACAGGGGGCGCAGGCACAGATACGCAGTATTTT. Its translation: CASSETGGAGTDTQYF.